These T cell receptor beta chains were read from a single sample in a study of cytomegalovirus exposure and HLA in healthy donors. This table comes from immunoSEQ multiplex PCR, and its TCRdb copy is limited to in-frame clones, with some not included. The table lists approximately 150,000 clones, 60% to 80% of them singletons. Sample: PBMCs. These receptors came from a middle-aged man in good health and CMV-seropositive. Each CDR3 is given with its conserved first and last residue. The D gene is left open where the match is weak. Size is omitted from some rows. Given values are once, few, many or a class for expanded clones.

d_call cdr3_length clone_size j_call v_call cdr3_aa cdr3_nt
TRBD1 14 . TRBJ2-3 TRBV5-1 CASSIGTVADTQYF TGCGCCAGCAGCATCGGGACAGTGGCAGATACGCAGTATTTT
. 15 once TRBJ2-3 TRBV7-3 CASSLVGARTDTQYF TGTGCCAGCAGCTTAGTAGGGGCTCGTACAGATACGCAGTATTTT
. 14 . TRBJ2-4 TRBV11-3 CASSLDLAEHSQYF TGTGCCAGCAGCTTAGATCTGGCAGAACACAGTCAGTACTTC
. 14 . TRBJ2-5 TRBV5-1 CASSSTGQRETQYF TGCGCCAGCAGCTCTACGGGACAAAGGGAGACCCAGTACTTC
. 12 . TRBJ1-2 TRBV28 CASTSGINGYTF TGTGCCAGCACCTCAGGGATTAATGGCTACACCTTC
TRBD2 20 . TRBJ2-1 TRBV9 CASSKTIAGPTRVDYNEQFF TGTGCCAGCAGCAAAACTATAGCGGGCCCCACCAGGGTAGACTACAATGAGCAGTTCTTC
TRBD1 14 . TRBJ1-1 TRBV11-2 CASSLQGAYTEAFF TGTGCCAGCAGTCTACAGGGGGCGTACACTGAAGCTTTCTTT
. 11 . TRBJ2-7 TRBV10-3 CAISEFHEQYF TGTGCCATCAGTGAGTTTCACGAGCAGTACTTC
. 12 once TRBJ2-1 TRBV5-6 CASSIRLHEQFF TGTGCCAGCAGCATTAGACTCCATGAGCAGTTCTTC
. 13 . TRBJ2-1 TRBV5-1 CASSSVGEDEQFF TGCGCCAGCAGCTCGGTCGGGGAGGATGAGCAGTTCTTC
TRBD1 17 . TRBJ2-4 TRBV11-3 CASSLVLGQGAKNSQYF TGTGCCAGCAGCTTAGTTCTCGGCCAGGGGGCCAAAAACAGTCAGTACTTC
TRBD2 18 . TRBJ2-3 TRBV5-1 CASSPRPGTSGYTDTQYF TGCGCCAGCAGCCCCCGTCCCGGGACTAGCGGGTACACAGATACGCAGTATTTT
TRBD2 14 . TRBJ2-7 TRBV14 CASSQLAVRDEQYF TGTGCCAGCAGCCAACTAGCGGTCCGGGACGAGCAGTACTTC
TRBD1 21 . TRBJ2-1 TRBV27 CASSFAGLGQIQGTVYNEQFF TGTGCCAGCAGTTTCGCGGGCTTGGGACAGATCCAAGGAACCGTATACAATGAGCAGTTCTTC
TRBD1 15 . TRBJ1-2 TRBV11-2 CASSPGQGARYGYTF TGTGCCAGCAGCCCGGGGCAGGGGGCGCGATATGGCTACACCTTC
. 15 once TRBJ2-7 TRBV5-6 CASSLGGLAVYEQYF TGTGCCAGCAGCTTGGGGGGGCTAGCGGTCTACGAGCAGTACTTC
TRBD1 15 once TRBJ2-7 TRBV5-8 CASSLAGQGLYEQYF TGTGCCAGCAGCTTGGCGGGACAGGGACTCTACGAGCAGTACTTC
TRBD1 15 once TRBJ1-5 TRBV5-1 CASSSDGQANQPQHF TGCGCCAGCAGCTCTGATGGACAGGCTAATCAGCCCCAGCATTTT
. 15 . TRBJ1-2 TRBV9 CASSEGTWGGGGYTF TGTGCCAGCAGCGAGGGTACTTGGGGGGGTGGCGGCTACACCTTC
TRBD1 16 . TRBJ1-1 TRBV4-1 CASSHIQGARRTEAFF TGCGCCAGCAGCCATATACAGGGGGCACGAAGAACTGAAGCTTTCTTT
TRBD1 14 . TRBJ1-1 TRBV29-1 CSSLNWDRDSEAFF TGCAGCTCGTTAAACTGGGACAGGGACTCTGAAGCTTTCTTT
. 15 . TRBJ1-1 TRBV7-9 CASSPTTGKNTEAFF TGTGCCAGCAGCCCCACGACGGGGAAGAACACTGAAGCTTTCTTT